The 12 T cell receptor beta chains below were found in one sample sequenced in a study of shared clonotypes between healthy human individuals. The assay was immunoSEQ multiplex PCR, and TCRdb's table has in-frame clones only and misses some. The sample shows a few hundred thousand clones, 79% of them seen only once. Sequencing input: PBMCs. These receptors were collected from a woman between 40 and 55 years old in good health. Some clones in this sample may be carry-over from other donors' samples.

The rearrangement links TRBV10-3 to TRBJ1-2; D uncertain. V was clipped by 2 bases and J by 11 bases, with 15 bases between them. CDR3 length equals 13 residues. Looked up from germline, CDR1 is ENHRY and CDR2 is SYGVKD. The CDR3 spells CAISELDTGEYTF. The DNA of the CDR3 is TGTGCCATCAGTGAGCTCGACACCGGGGAGTACACCTTC.

The chain is built from TRBV28 and TRBJ2-3; TRBD2 might be the D (6 bases). The CDR3 runs to 16 residues. V lost 9 bases and J lost 1, with 20 bases in between. Germline lookup yields CDR1 MDHEN and CDR2 SYDVKM. CDR3: CASNERGREGTDTQYF. The CDR3 coding sequence is TGTGCCAGTAATGAACGAGGGCGGGAAGGCACAGATACGCAGTATTTT.

This sequence joins TRBV4-3 and TRBJ2-5; 8 nucleotides match TRBD1. The J call is in doubt because the DNA end fits TRBJ2-7 better. Germline-derived CDR1 and CDR2 are LGHNA and YSLEER. The CDR3 is made up of 15 amino acids. CDR3 in DNA: TGCGCCAGCAGCCAGGAGACAGGGGCCCCCTACGAGCAGTACTTC. This sequence encodes CASSQETGAPYEQYF.

The chain recombines TRBV7-9 with TRBJ2-2; 8 positions agree with TRBD1. The germline CDR1 and CDR2 sequences are SEHNR and FQNEAQ (reference sequence). The CDR3 runs 16 residues. With 5 bases clipped from V and 6 bases from J, the junction kept 11 bases outside the gene matches. CDR3 residues: CASSPRTGIVSGELFF. In DNA form, the CDR3 reads TGTGCCAGCAGCCCCCGGACAGGGATTGTCTCCGGGGAGCTGTTTTTT.

V is TRBV7-7 and J is TRBJ2-2; 10 bases agree with TRBD2. Unmatched junction bases numbered 5, after V lost 5 bases and J lost 2 bases. Germline V gives CDR1 SSHAT, CDR2 FNYEAQ (reference sequence). CDR3 length: 16 residues. As DNA, the CDR3 is TGTGCCAGCAGCCAAAGGACTAGCGGAAACACCGGGGAGCTGTTTTTT. Residues: CASSQRTSGNTGELFF.

As for this clone: Other DNA sequences within the sample encode an identical CDR3. The chain carries TRBV28 and TRBJ2-5, with unresolved D. This CDR3 spans 12 amino acids. The V gene lost 3 bases and the J gene lost 2 bases, with 4 bases spanning the gap. Germline assignment: CDR1 MDHEN and CDR2 SYDVKM. The CDR3 bases are TGTGCCAGCAGTTTGCGGCAAGAGACCCAGTACTTC. Translation: CASSLRQETQYF.

For this clone: This CDR3 is also generated by other DNA sequences in the sample. The chain employs TRBV6-6 and TRBJ1-3, with D hard to call. Germline V CDR1 and CDR2: MNHNY, SVGAGI (reference sequence). V was cut by 0 bases and J by 0 bases, with 3 bases left in between. There are 14 residues in the CDR3. CDR3 DNA sequence: TGTGCCAGCAGTTACTCGGGCTCTGGAAACACCATATATTTT. Its translation: CASSYSGSGNTIYF.

The V call is TRBV19, the J call TRBJ2-1; D gene uncertain. With 1 base removed from V and 0 bases from J, the gap between germline ends came to 4 bases. The CDR3 consists of 14 residues. Germline V CDR1 and CDR2: LNHDA, SQIVND (reference sequence). Written as DNA, the CDR3 is TGTGCCAGTAGTATAGCGGTCTCCTACAATGAGCAGTTCTTC. Translated: CASSIAVSYNEQFF.

This clone was seen a handful of times. The V and J genes are TRBV28 and TRBJ1-1; the match to TRBD1 covers 7 bases. J gave up 1 base and V 3 bases, and 17 bases lay outside the gene matches. The length of the CDR3 is 19 residues. CDR1 is MDHEN and CDR2 is SYDVKM in the germline V gene. Here the CDR3 DNA reads TGTGCCAGCAGTTTTCCCGGACAGGTGGGGGTTTTGCGGAACACTGAAGCTTTCTTT. Protein sequence: CASSFPGQVGVLRNTEAFF.

V and J are TRBV5-4 and TRBJ2-3; D gene ambiguous. The CDR3 totals 13 residues. The germline V gene encodes CDR1 SGHNT and CDR2 YYREEE (reference sequence). V was shortened by 6 bases and J by 14 bases, with 22 bases between the two germline ends. In nucleotides, the CDR3 is TGTGCCAGCACCCCCCCAGGCGGCCCCACCTGGTATTTT. The encoded protein is CASTPPGGPTWYF.

The chain employs TRBV27 and TRBJ1-5; D might be TRBD1 (5 bases). CDR3 length equals 14 residues. The germline V gene has CDR1 MNHEY and CDR2 SMNVEV (reference sequence). Trimming stripped 8 bases from V and 1 base from J, with 12 bases between. DNA for the CDR3: TGTGCCAGCTCACGACAGCCAAGCAATCAGCCCCAGCATTTT. The encoded protein is CASSRQPSNQPQHF.

The CDR3 DNA reads as TGTGCCTGGAATACACCGGGACTAACTGGTCTTGGATCCTACAATGAGCAGTTCTTC. Its protein product is CAWNTPGLTGLGSYNEQFF. This chain connects TRBV30 to TRBJ2-1; 7 bases align to TRBD2. This CDR3 is 19 amino acids long. Unmatched junction bases numbered 19, after V lost 4 bases and J lost 1 base. The germline V gene encodes CDR1 GTSNPN and CDR2 SVGIG (reference sequence).